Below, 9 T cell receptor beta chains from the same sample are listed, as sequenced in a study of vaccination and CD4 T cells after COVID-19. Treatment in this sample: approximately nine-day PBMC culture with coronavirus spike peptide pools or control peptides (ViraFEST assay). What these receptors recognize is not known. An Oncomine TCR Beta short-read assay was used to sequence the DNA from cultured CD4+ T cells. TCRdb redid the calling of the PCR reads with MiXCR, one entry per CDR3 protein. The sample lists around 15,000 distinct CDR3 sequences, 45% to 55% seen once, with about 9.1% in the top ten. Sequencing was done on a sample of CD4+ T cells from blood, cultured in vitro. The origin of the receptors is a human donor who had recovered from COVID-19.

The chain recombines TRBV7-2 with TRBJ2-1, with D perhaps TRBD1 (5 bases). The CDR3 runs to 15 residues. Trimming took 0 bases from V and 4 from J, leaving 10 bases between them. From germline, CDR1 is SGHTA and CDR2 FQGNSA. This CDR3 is CASSLAPGIYNEQFF. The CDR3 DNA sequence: TGTGCCAGCAGCTTAGCCCCAGGGATATACAATGAGCAGTTCTTC. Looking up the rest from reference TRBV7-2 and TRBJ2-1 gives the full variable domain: GAGVSQSPSNKVTEKGKDVELRCDPISGHTALYWYRQSLGQGLEFLIYFQGNSAPDKSGLPSDRFSAERTGGSVSTLTIQRTQQEDSAVYLCASSLAPGIYNEQFFGPGTRLTVL.

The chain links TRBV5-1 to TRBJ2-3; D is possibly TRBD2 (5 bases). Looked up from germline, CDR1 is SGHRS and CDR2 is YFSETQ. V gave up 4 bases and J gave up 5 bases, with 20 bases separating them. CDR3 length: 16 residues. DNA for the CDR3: TGCGCCAGCAGCCCCCCCTTAAGGGAGTGGGGAGATACGCAGTATTTT. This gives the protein CASSPPLREWGDTQYF.

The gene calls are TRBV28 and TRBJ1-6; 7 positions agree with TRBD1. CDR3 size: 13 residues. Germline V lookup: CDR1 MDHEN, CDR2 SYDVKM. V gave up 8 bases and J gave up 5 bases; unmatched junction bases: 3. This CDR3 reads CASEGQNNSPLHF. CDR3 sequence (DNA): TGTGCCAGCGAGGGACAGAATAATTCACCCCTCCACTTT.

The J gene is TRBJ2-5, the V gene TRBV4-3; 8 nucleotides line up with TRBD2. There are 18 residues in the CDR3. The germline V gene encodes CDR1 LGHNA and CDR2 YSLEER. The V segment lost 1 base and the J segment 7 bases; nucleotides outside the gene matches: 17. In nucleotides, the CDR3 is TGCGCCAGCAGCCAAGGGGGCGGGAGAGCGGGAGAGGAGGGGACCCAGTACTTC. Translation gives CASSQGGGRAGEEGTQYF.

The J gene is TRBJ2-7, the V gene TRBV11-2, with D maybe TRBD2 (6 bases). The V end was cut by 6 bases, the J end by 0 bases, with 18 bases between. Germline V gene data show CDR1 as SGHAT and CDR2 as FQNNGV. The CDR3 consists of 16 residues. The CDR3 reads CASSPAMGGISYEQYF. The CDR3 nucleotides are TGTGCCAGCAGTCCTGCAATGGGCGGGATCTCCTACGAGCAGTACTTC.

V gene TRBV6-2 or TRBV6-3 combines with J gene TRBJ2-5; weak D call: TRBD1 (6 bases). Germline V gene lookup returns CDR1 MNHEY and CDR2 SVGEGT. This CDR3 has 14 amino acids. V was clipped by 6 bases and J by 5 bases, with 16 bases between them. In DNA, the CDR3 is TGTGCCAGCAGGAGTATTCAGGGGTGGGAGACCCAGTACTTC. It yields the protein CASRSIQGWETQYF.

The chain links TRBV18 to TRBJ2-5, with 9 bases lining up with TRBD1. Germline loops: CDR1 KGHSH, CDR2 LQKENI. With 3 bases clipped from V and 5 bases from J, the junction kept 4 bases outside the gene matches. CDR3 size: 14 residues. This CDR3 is CASSPSGQGETQYF. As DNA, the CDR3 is TGTGCCAGCTCACCGTCCGGACAGGGGGAGACCCAGTACTTC.

The CDR3 sequence is CASGQGYQPQHF. The DNA for the CDR3 is TGTGCCAGCGGACAGGGTTACCAGCCCCAGCATTTT. The J gene is TRBJ1-5, the V gene TRBV6-2 or TRBV6-3; 8 positions match TRBD1. With 8 bases clipped from V and 7 bases from J, the junction kept 4 bases outside the gene matches. From germline, CDR1 is MNHEY and CDR2 SVGEGT. This CDR3 comprises 12 residues.

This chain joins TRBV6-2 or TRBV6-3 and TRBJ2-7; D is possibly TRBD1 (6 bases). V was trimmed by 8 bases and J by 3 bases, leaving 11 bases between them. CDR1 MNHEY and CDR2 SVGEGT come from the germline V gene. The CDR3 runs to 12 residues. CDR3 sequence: CASGDTSYEQYF. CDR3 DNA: TGTGCCAGCGGGGACACAAGCTACGAGCAGTACTTC.